The present TCR beta chain was sequenced within a study of CD8 T cells in ankylosing spondylitis. Regarding the study as a whole: Significantly higher representation of disease-linked clones was reported for matched ankylosing spondylitis synovial fluid. Researchers report that disease-linked clones proved CD8+ and relatively rare in peripheral blood.

TCRdb ran MiXCR on the 5' RACE reads and lists one entry per CDR3 protein. Among 200,000 to 250,000 distinct CDR3 sequences listed, over 30% were seen once. There are many counts of this clonotype. Its target is unknown. The V gene lost 7 bases and the J gene lost 2 bases, with 14 bases spanning the gap. CDR1 SQVTM and CDR2 ANQGSEA come from the germline V gene. This CDR3 comprises 13 residues. The chain couples TRBV29-1 to TRBJ2-5; D could derive from TRBD1 or TRBD2 (6 bases each). Sequences were obtained from blood, either unsorted or a sorted T cell fraction (not recorded which). The clonotype was recovered from a male donor with ankylosing spondylitis or in good health (not recorded which). CDR3: CSANREVQETQYF. In DNA form, the CDR3 reads TGCAGCGCTAACAGGGAGGTGCAAGAGACCCAGTACTTC.